The present TCR beta chain was sequenced within a study of Graves' ophthalmopathy and Graves' hyperthyroidism. General study findings and limits: Blood was where most expanded thyroid clonotypes above 0.001 frequency also turned up.

There are many counts of this clonotype. The antigen remains undetermined. RNA transcripts yielded amplified TCR beta CDR3 regions. Second-round multiplex PCR followed a first-round RT-PCR using HTBI primers. TCRdb reprocessed the multiplex PCR reads via MiXCR and lists one record per CDR3 protein. The sample has some 200,000 distinct CDR3 sequences; under 30% are singletons. This CDR3 spans 14 amino acids. Trimming took 6 bases from V and 6 from J; bases not matched to a gene: 9. CDR1 is DFQATT, CDR2 SNEGSKA, per germline (reference sequence). The V and J genes are TRBV20-1 and TRBJ2-4; 9 bases align to TRBD1. Input material: peripheral blood. The receptor was derived from a man aged 50-59 years with Graves' ophthalmopathy. This CDR3 is CSASGQGGRNIQYF. CDR3 sequence (DNA): TGCAGTGCATCGGGACAGGGAGGTAGAAACATTCAGTACTTC.